A selection of T cell receptor beta chains follows, all from one sample in a study of Ad26.COV2.S vaccination and SARS-CoV-2 variants. TCRdb's copy holds only in-frame clones and misses some; the assay was immunoSEQ multiplex PCR. The repertoire holds roughly 270,000 clones, with over 75% as singletons. The specimen comprised peripheral blood, sampled in a trial of Ad26.COV2.S vaccine versus placebo. The receptors originated from a person between 18 and 59 years old who received the Ad26.COV2.S COVID-19 vaccine or a placebo. Each CDR3 is given with its conserved first and last residue. The order of the fields is clone size, CDR3 length, V gene, J gene, D gene, CDR3 protein, CDR3 DNA. D genes are given only for firm matches. The size of a clone is reported for some rows only, either as once, few or many, or as a class for expanded clones.

>.|13|TRBV30|TRBJ2-5|.
CAWSRIVGETQYF
TGTGCCTGGAGTAGAATAGTTGGGGAGACCCAGTACTTC
>.|14|TRBV5-1|TRBJ2-6|.
CASSPYSGANVLTF
TGCGCCAGCAGCCCCTACTCTGGGGCCAACGTCCTGACTTTC
>once|14|TRBV19|TRBJ1-6|.
CASSRDIRNSPLHF
TGTGCCAGTAGTAGGGACATCCGTAATTCACCCCTCCACTTT
>.|16|TRBV6-5|TRBJ2-7|TRBD2
CASSYAGTSGSYEQYF
TGTGCCAGCAGTTACGCAGGGACTAGCGGCTCCTACGAGCAGTACTTC
>.|16|TRBV6-1|TRBJ1-4|TRBD1
CASSEAKQGEGEKLFF
TGTGCCAGCAGTGAAGCTAAGCAGGGGGAAGGTGAAAAACTGTTTTTT
>once|14|TRBV5-1|TRBJ1-2|.
CASSLGAGDYGYTF
TGCGCCAGCAGCTTGGGGGCAGGGGACTATGGCTACACCTTC
>.|12|TRBV29-1|TRBJ1-2|.
CSVPRRAFGYTF
TGCAGCGTCCCACGAAGGGCATTTGGCTACACCTTC
>few|11|TRBV30|TRBJ1-1|.
CAFFRDTEAFF
TGTGCCTTTTTCAGGGACACTGAAGCTTTCTTT
>.|14|TRBV5-1|TRBJ2-1|TRBD1
CASSLGQVGGEQFF
TGCGCCAGCAGCCTAGGACAGGTTGGTGGTGAGCAGTTCTTC
>.|14|TRBV7-8|TRBJ2-5|.
CASSFQGRQETQYF
TGTGCCAGCAGCTTTCAGGGTAGGCAAGAGACCCAGTACTTC
>few|15|TRBV24-1|TRBJ2-2|TRBD1
CATSTGTDYTGELFF
TGTGCCACCAGTACCGGGACAGACTACACCGGGGAGCTGTTTTTT
>.|15|TRBV10-2|TRBJ2-5|TRBD1
CASRPWDRGQETQYF
TGCGCCAGCAGGCCATGGGACAGGGGACAAGAGACCCAGTACTTC
>.|17|TRBV5-4|TRBJ2-3|TRBD2
CASSLEGSGAATDTQYF
TGTGCCAGCAGCTTGGAAGGGAGCGGGGCCGCCACAGATACGCAGTATTTT
>.|17|TRBV9|TRBJ2-1|TRBD1
CASSSRAGGTFYNEQFF
TGTGCCAGCAGCTCGCGGGCAGGGGGCACTTTCTACAATGAGCAGTTCTTC
>once|15|TRBV5-5|TRBJ1-3|.
CASSVGQSSGNTIYF
TGTGCCAGCAGCGTCGGACAGTCCTCTGGAAACACCATATATTTT
>.|13|TRBV6-2/TRBV6-3|TRBJ2-1|.
CASSYSGTGEQFF
TGTGCCAGCAGTTACTCCGGGACGGGGGAGCAGTTCTTC
>.|14|TRBV27|TRBJ2-5|.
CASSWGGVGETQYF
TGTGCCAGCAGTTGGGGCGGAGTGGGAGAGACCCAGTACTTC
>.|15|TRBV10-3|TRBJ2-3|TRBD2
CAISDGGGPTDTQYF
TGTGCCATCAGTGATGGCGGGGGGCCCACAGATACGCAGTATTTT
>.|11|TRBV14|TRBJ2-7|.
CASSQFYEQYF
TGTGCCAGCAGCCAATTCTACGAGCAGTACTTC
>.|13|TRBV30|TRBJ2-3|.
CAWDSDPTDTQYF
TGTGCCTGGGATAGCGATCCCACAGATACGCAGTATTTT
>.|15|TRBV6-5|TRBJ2-4|.
CASSYSVEEENIQYF
TGTGCCAGCAGTTACTCGGTCGAGGAAGAGAACATTCAGTACTTC
>.|12|TRBV5-1|TRBJ2-1|.
CASSLDYNEQFF
TGCGCCAGCAGCTTGGATTACAATGAGCAGTTCTTC
>.|12|TRBV2|TRBJ1-5|.
CASEGSNQPQHF
TGTGCCAGCGAGGGCTCAAATCAGCCCCAGCATTTT
>.|14|TRBV5-6|TRBJ2-1|.
CASSSDALNNEQFF
TGTGCCAGCAGCTCGGACGCCCTTAACAATGAGCAGTTCTTC
>once|15|TRBV2|TRBJ2-2|.
CASSEGQLNTGELFF
TGTGCCAGCAGTGAAGGGCAGTTGAACACCGGGGAGCTGTTTTTT
>.|11|TRBV20-1|TRBJ1-2|TRBD1
CSAGTGDGYTF
TGCAGTGCTGGGACAGGGGATGGCTACACCTTC
>.|14|TRBV5-1|TRBJ1-4|.
CASSRDLDGGKLFF
TGCGCCAGCAGCCGGGACCTAGACGGGGGAAAACTGTTTTTT
>.|13|TRBV28|TRBJ1-4|TRBD1
CASSQGADEKLFF
TGTGCCAGCAGTCAGGGGGCGGATGAAAAACTGTTTTTT
>.|14|TRBV5-1|TRBJ1-1|.
CASSSMTLNTEAFF
TGCGCCAGCAGCTCGATGACACTGAACACTGAAGCTTTCTTT
>few|14|TRBV19|TRBJ1-6|.
CASSIAGANSPLHF
TGTGCCAGTAGTATAGCAGGGGCTAATTCACCCCTCCACTTT
>once|15|TRBV11-2|TRBJ2-3|TRBD1
CASSLRQGWTDTQYF
TGTGCCAGCAGCTTACGACAGGGTTGGACAGATACGCAGTATTTT
>.|16|TRBV28|TRBJ1-3|.
CASSLLAGSSGNTIYF
TGTGCCAGCAGTTTATTAGCAGGTAGCTCTGGAAACACCATATATTTT
>few|13|TRBV5-8|TRBJ1-2|.
CASSPDSKWGYTF
TGTGCCAGCAGCCCTGACTCGAAGTGGGGCTACACCTTC
>.|14|TRBV12-5|TRBJ1-1|.
CASGLGGPGTEAFF
TGTGCTAGTGGTTTAGGGGGGCCAGGGACTGAAGCTTTCTTT
>once|17|TRBV4-2|TRBJ2-2|TRBD1
CASSQRTGGEVTGELFF
TGTGCCAGCAGCCAACGGACAGGGGGCGAGGTCACCGGGGAGCTGTTTTTT
>.|14|TRBV29-1|TRBJ2-3|TRBD1
CSVGDRGSTDTQYF
TGCAGCGTTGGGGACAGGGGGAGCACAGATACGCAGTATTTT
>.|18|TRBV27|TRBJ1-2|TRBD1
CASSLETSDLGQLYGYTF
TGTGCCAGCAGTTTAGAGACGTCGGACCTGGGACAGCTCTATGGCTACACCTTC
>.|11|TRBV19|TRBJ2-1|TRBD2
CASQRGVEQFF
TGTGCCAGTCAGCGGGGAGTTGAGCAGTTCTTC
>.|13|TRBV7-8|TRBJ1-1|.
CASSRGRGTEAFF
TGTGCCAGCAGCCGGGGGCGGGGGACTGAAGCTTTCTTT
>.|15|TRBV6-5|TRBJ1-3|.
CASVGTGSYGNTIYF
TGTGCCAGCGTGGGAACAGGGTCTTATGGAAACACCATATATTTT
>.|13|TRBV9|TRBJ1-1|.
CASSSPGSRRAFF
TGTGCCAGCAGCTCTCCGGGTTCAAGAAGAGCTTTCTTT
>.|12|TRBV18|TRBJ2-5|.
CASSAWQETQYF
TGTGCCAGCTCGGCCTGGCAAGAGACCCAGTACTTC
>.|13|TRBV15|TRBJ1-4|.
CATRARVNEKLFF
TGTGCCACCCGGGCTAGGGTTAATGAAAAACTGTTTTTT
>once|16|TRBV4-3|TRBJ2-3|TRBD1
CASSHGQGSSTYTQYF
TGCGCCAGCAGCCACGGACAGGGGTCTAGCACATATACGCAGTATTTT
>.|14|TRBV5-5|TRBJ2-5|.
CASSLTGTQETQYF
TGTGCCAGCAGCTTAACAGGGACCCAAGAGACCCAGTACTTC
>.|13|TRBV2|TRBJ1-2|TRBD1
CASSEPWQGVYTF
TGTGCCAGCAGTGAACCGTGGCAGGGGGTCTACACCTTC
>.|15|TRBV4-1|TRBJ1-5|TRBD1
CASSQGTGGNQPQHF
TGCGCCAGCAGCCAAGGGACAGGGGGCAATCAGCCCCAGCATTTT
>.|14|TRBV27|TRBJ1-2|TRBD1
CASSTRQGGYGYTF
TGTGCCAGCAGTACGCGACAGGGGGGCTATGGCTACACCTTC
>.|16|TRBV18|TRBJ1-2|.
CASSPSLTGSDYGYTF
TGTGCCAGCTCCCCCTCGTTAACAGGCTCGGACTATGGCTACACCTTC
>.|12|TRBV5-1|TRBJ2-3|.
CASSPVGDTQYF
TGCGCCAGCAGCCCGGTGGGGGATACGCAGTATTTT
>.|15|TRBV6-5|TRBJ2-6|.
CASSFQGNGANVLTF
TGTGCCAGCAGTTTTCAGGGTAATGGGGCCAACGTCCTGACTTTC
>.|15|TRBV6-5|TRBJ2-1|.
CATRPLTAGLNEQFF
TGTGCCACCCGGCCCCTAACGGCAGGGCTCAATGAGCAGTTCTTC
>.|18|TRBV19|TRBJ2-7|TRBD1
CASSTQSPGQGVWYEQYF
TGTGCCAGTAGTACCCAATCTCCGGGACAGGGGGTCTGGTACGAGCAGTACTTC
>.|14|TRBV28|TRBJ1-4|TRBD1
CASRTGQSYEKLFF
TGTGCCAGCAGGACGGGACAGAGTTATGAAAAACTGTTTTTT
>.|13|TRBV6-2/TRBV6-3|TRBJ1-5|.
CASSWTPYQPQHF
TGTGCCAGCAGTTGGACACCTTATCAGCCCCAGCATTTT
>.|17|TRBV5-4|TRBJ2-5|TRBD2
CASSLTSGSSSRETQYF
TGTGCCAGCAGCCTGACTAGCGGGAGTAGTTCAAGAGAGACCCAGTACTTC
>.|17|TRBV18|TRBJ1-3|TRBD1
CASSPTTTGSPGNTIYF
TGTGCCAGCTCACCAACCACGACAGGGTCCCCTGGAAACACCATATATTTT
>.|14|TRBV18|TRBJ1-2|TRBD1
CASSPYRGDYGYTF
TGTGCCAGCTCACCATACAGGGGGGACTATGGCTACACCTTC
>.|15|TRBV7-9|TRBJ2-7|.
CASSTQQGGFYEQYF
TGTGCCAGCAGCACCCAGCAGGGGGGCTTCTACGAGCAGTACTTC